What follows are 9 T cell receptor beta chains derived from one specimen sequenced in a study of blood T cells in healthy people across ages. Together with a sample-barcoded 5' primer, a J-beta primer mix was included in a second PCR lasting about 6 to 11 cycles. TCRdb itself ran the 5' RACE reads through MiXCR, one entry per CDR3 protein. Of about 1.1 million distinct CDR3 sequences in the sample, roughly two fifths were seen once. The material sequenced was blood. The source is a man younger than 35 in good health.

The rearrangement uses TRBV10-3 and TRBJ1-4; D uncertain. The V gene's germline CDR1 is ENHRY and CDR2 SYGVKD. This CDR3 spans 13 amino acids. Trimming shortened V by 6 bases and J by 4 bases, and 9 bases separated the two germline ends. The CDR3 is CAIRKQYNEKLFF. The CDR3 DNA is TGTGCCATCAGGAAACAGTATAATGAAAAACTGTTTTTT.

About this clonotype: A much larger clone differs by one base, so this may be a read error. The chain links TRBV5-1 to TRBJ2-1; TRBD2 matches at 9 bases. The CDR3 is 13 amino acids. Germline V gene sequence: CDR1 SGHRS, CDR2 YFSETQ. The CDR3 loop is CASSGTSYNGQFF. DNA of the CDR3: TGCGCCAGCAGCGGGACTAGCTACAATGGGCAGTTCTTC.

This clonotype was seen a handful of times. The rearrangement joins TRBV9 to TRBJ2-3, with 10 bases matching TRBD2. From germline, CDR1 is SGDLS and CDR2 YYNGEE. This CDR3 is 18 amino acids long. With V trimmed by 0 bases and J by 0 bases, 7 bases remained unmatched. CDR3 coding DNA: TGTGCCAGCAGCGTAGAACTAGCGGGGAGATCTAGCACAGATACGCAGTATTTT. This codes for CASSVELAGRSSTDTQYF.

The chain links TRBV29-1 to TRBJ1-1, with a tentative D call TRBD1 (6 bases). Trimming removed 3 bases from V and 6 bases from J, with 17 bases in between. The V gene's germline CDR1 is SQVTM and CDR2 ANQGSEA. CDR3 size: 14 residues. The CDR3 nucleotides read TGCAGCGTTGAGGCGCAGGGGAGTTTTTCTGAAGCTTTCTTT. Translation: CSVEAQGSFSEAFF.

The J gene is TRBJ2-5, the V gene TRBV14; D is uncertain. The CDR3 is made up of 15 amino acids. The V end lost 1 base, the J end lost 4 bases, and 13 bases lay between the germline ends. CDR1 and CDR2 (germline): SGHDN, FVKESK. The CDR3 reads CASSQVRQPGETQYF. Written as DNA, the CDR3 is TGTGCCAGCAGCCAAGTTCGGCAGCCCGGAGAGACCCAGTACTTC.

About this clonotype itself: At one boundary the junction diverges from the germline segment, which might be a read error. This sequence joins TRBV6-2 or TRBV6-3 and TRBJ1-2; the D is unclear. The CDR3 contains 14 residues. The V gene's germline CDR1 is MNHEY and CDR2 SVGEGT. In nucleotides, the CDR3 is TGTGCCAGCAGGCGAGGACGGGTGAACTATGACTACACCTTC. It specifies CASRRGRVNYDYTF.

This clonotype is deemed large. The rearrangement uses TRBV13 and TRBJ1-1; D may be TRBD1 (6 bases). Germline V gives CDR1 PRHDT, CDR2 FYEKMQ (reference sequence). V was trimmed by 3 bases and J by 0 bases, leaving 8 bases between them. This CDR3 region has 14 residues. Here the CDR3 DNA reads TGTGCCAGCAGCTTTAGGGGGATGAACACTGAAGCTTTCTTT. This encodes CASSFRGMNTEAFF.

The chain carries TRBV15 and TRBJ1-6; D is ambiguous. V lost 3 bases and J 3 bases, leaving 3 bases between the germline ends. The CDR3 is 13 residues long. Germline V CDR1 and CDR2: LNHNV, YYDKDF (reference sequence). The CDR3 DNA reads as TGTGCCACCAGCAGGATCTATAATTCACCCCTCCACTTT. The encoded protein is CATSRIYNSPLHF.

This clonotype was picked up a small number of times. The V call is TRBV20-1, the J call TRBJ2-3, with D unresolved. The CDR3 totals 14 residues. Germline CDR1 DFQATT, CDR2 SNEGSKA (reference sequence). The ends were cut back, 6 bases at V and 6 bases at J, with 19 bases in the middle. CDR3: CSAQDLYGRDTQYF. For the CDR3, the DNA is TGCAGTGCCCAGGACCTCTACGGCCGGGATACGCAGTATTTT.